Below, 11 T cell receptor beta chains from the same sample are listed, as sequenced in a study of early T cells in non-severe SARS-CoV-2 infection. TCRdb ran MiXCR on the 5' RACE reads and lists one entry per CDR3 protein. The sample lists 95,000 to 100,000 distinct CDR3 sequences; about 11% were seen once. Sequenced input: whole blood. These receptor sequences come from an adult who was a healthcare worker with PCR-confirmed SARS-CoV-2 infection or an uninfected control (not recorded which).

The chain carries TRBV4-1 and TRBJ1-4, with D hard to call. CDR1 MGHRA and CDR2 YSYEKL come from the germline V gene. CDR3 size: 13 residues. Trimming left V 1 base short and J 8 bases short, with 8 bases between. For the CDR3, the DNA is TGCGCCAGCAGCCAAGCCATGCCCGAAAAACTGTTTTTT. It codes for CASSQAMPEKLFF.

This clonotype came up a few times. V and J are TRBV2 and TRBJ2-5, with 9 bases lining up with TRBD2. Germline loops: CDR1 SNHLY, CDR2 FYNNEI. V gave up 3 bases and J gave up 5 bases; unmatched junction bases: 7. The CDR3 spans 15 residues. In nucleotides, the CDR3 is TGTGCCAGCAGTGAGGATAGCGGGGGTGCTGAGACCCAGTACTTC. Protein: CASSEDSGGAETQYF.

This clonotype has more than one count but fewer than ten. The V and J genes are TRBV12-3 or TRBV12-4 and TRBJ2-7; maybe TRBD1 (6 bases). The CDR3 runs to 13 residues. V was clipped by 5 bases and J by 7 bases, with 15 bases between them. DNA of the CDR3: TGTGCCAGCAGTCCCCAGGGGACGAAAGAGCAGTACTTC. Translation: CASSPQGTKEQYF.

The sample holds many counts of this clonotype. The chain carries TRBV12-3 or TRBV12-4 and TRBJ2-3, with 7 bases identical to TRBD2. This CDR3 is built from 15 residues. The junction had 3 bases not matched to a gene; V was cut back by 2 bases and J by 1 base. In DNA, the CDR3 is TGTGCCAGCAGTTTAAGAAGCGGGGGCACAGATACGCAGTATTTT. Translation: CASSLRSGGTDTQYF.

This clonotype was found many times. The gene calls are TRBV5-4 and TRBJ2-1; D is perhaps TRBD1 (5 bases). V was trimmed by 0 bases and J by 8 bases, leaving 18 bases between them. Germline assignment: CDR1 SGHNT and CDR2 YYREEE (reference sequence). The CDR3 runs 16 residues. Written as DNA, the CDR3 is TGTGCCAGCAGCTTGGAATCTTGGGCAGGGTATGATGAGCAGTTCTTC. Amino acids: CASSLESWAGYDEQFF.

This rearrangement joins TRBV6-2 or TRBV6-3 to TRBJ2-6; D may be TRBD2 (6 bases). V was trimmed by 7 bases and J by 3 bases, leaving 16 bases between them. Per the germline V gene, CDR1 is MNHEY and CDR2 is SVGEGT. The CDR3 consists of 16 residues. CDR3 DNA sequence: TGTGCCAGCACTCAGCGGGCAGACTATGGGGCCAACGTCCTGACTTTC. Its protein is CASTQRADYGANVLTF.

This clonotype was detected ten times or more. The rearrangement links TRBV29-1 to TRBJ2-4; a weak D match, TRBD1 (5 bases). Germline lookup yields CDR1 SQVTM and CDR2 ANQGSEA. Deletions cut 7 bases from V and 7 bases from J, with 17 bases between. The CDR3 covers 13 residues. DNA for the CDR3: TGCAGCGCCGAACAGGATTTGGGGAACATTCAGTACTTC. Its translation is CSAEQDLGNIQYF.

The sample holds many counts of this clonotype. This chain joins TRBV20-1 and TRBJ1-5; 7 bases align to TRBD1. V trimming: 1 base; J trimming: 3 bases; junction bases outside the gene matches: 9. This CDR3 is 16 amino acids long. CDR1 is DFQATT, CDR2 SNEGSKA, per germline (reference sequence). The CDR3 sequence is CSARAGGRLTNQPQHF. For the CDR3, the DNA is TGCAGTGCTAGAGCAGGGGGACGCCTAACCAATCAGCCCCAGCATTTT.

This clonotype was seen only a few times. The chain employs TRBV7-9 and TRBJ1-2; 8 nucleotides agree with TRBD1. The CDR3 is 15 residues long. The V and J ends lost 1 base and 4 bases, in that order; junction bases with no gene match: 5. Germline V gene sequence: CDR1 SEHNR, CDR2 FQNEAQ (reference sequence). CDR3 nucleotides: TGTGCCAGCAGCTTAGGTCCGGACAGGGCCTATGGCTACACCTTC. As protein: CASSLGPDRAYGYTF.

There are many counts of this clonotype. This rearrangement joins TRBV12-3 or TRBV12-4 to TRBJ2-1, with D perhaps TRBD2 (6 bases). Trimming took 6 bases from V and 6 from J, leaving 9 bases between them. This CDR3 spans 12 amino acids. The CDR3 sequence is CASRLTSNEQFF. CDR3 bases: TGTGCCAGCAGACTGACTAGCAATGAGCAGTTCTTC.

The chain joins TRBV2 to TRBJ1-6; 7 bases match TRBD1. Germline loops: CDR1 SNHLY, CDR2 FYNNEI. This CDR3 is 16 amino acids long. V lost 0 bases to trimming and J lost 4 bases; unmatched junction nucleotides: 3. The CDR3 coding sequence is TGTGCCAGCAGTGAAGCCTCAGGGGGTTATAATTCACCCCTCCACTTT. Translating gives CASSEASGGYNSPLHF.